The present T cell receptor beta chain was sequenced within a study of cytomegalovirus exposure and HLA in healthy donors. The CDR3 sequence is 12 residues long. Trimming took off 6 bases at V and 4 bases at J, with 12 bases between the two ends. Germline V gives CDR1 SQVTM, CDR2 ANQGSEA. The PCR contained 60 Vbeta and 13 Jbeta primers. Assay: immunoSEQ multiplex PCR; the TCRdb copy retains only in-frame clones and omits some. The sample carries 250,000 to 300,000 clones, over 90% recorded once. Sequenced: PBMCs. This TCR derives from a girl aged 2 to 10 in good health and CMV-seronegative. V and J are TRBV29-1 and TRBJ1-1, with D possibly matching TRBD1 (6 bases). In DNA form, the CDR3 reads TGCAGCGTCTTCAGGGGCCCCACTGAAGCTTTCTTT. Its translation is CSVFRGPTEAFF.